These 7 T cell receptor beta chains share one sample of origin, sequenced in a study of shared clonotypes between healthy human individuals. Here immunoSEQ multiplex PCR was the method, and the copy in TCRdb shows in-frame clones only, minus some. Here the sample spans some 2.3 million clones, over 90% being singletons. What was sequenced was naive CD4+ T cells from PBMCs. As to subset: CD45RA+ positively selected. The source of these receptors is a man aged 18 to 29 in good health. Some clones in this sample may be carry-over from other donors' samples.

J is TRBJ1-2 and V is TRBV5-1; D might be TRBD1 (5 bases). The CDR3 loop spans 16 amino acids. Germline V gives CDR1 SGHRS, CDR2 YFSETQ. V lost 0 bases, J lost 4 bases, and 16 bases lay in between. The CDR3 reads CASSLDPTAGSYGYTF. DNA of the CDR3: TGCGCCAGCAGCTTGGACCCGACAGCGGGAAGCTATGGCTACACCTTC.

The chain uses TRBV2 and TRBJ2-1; the match to TRBD2 covers 13 bases. CDR1 and CDR2 from the germline V gene are SNHLY and FYNNEI. This CDR3 is 20 amino acids long. With V trimmed by 6 bases and J by 8 bases, 22 bases remained unmatched. The CDR3 region has the DNA TGTGCCAGCAGGGATTCAACCGGGACAGGGAAAGGACTAGCGGGAGATGAGCAGTTCTTC. Its translation: CASRDSTGTGKGLAGDEQFF.

This clone appeared once. This chain joins TRBV19 and TRBJ1-2; TRBD1 aligns across 8 bases. V was pared by 1 base and J by 3 bases, with 7 bases of the junction left unmatched. CDR1 is LNHDA and CDR2 is SQIVND in the germline V gene (reference sequence). The CDR3 runs to 16 residues. CDR3 in amino acids: CASSIGGQGGHYGYTF. Written as DNA, the CDR3 is TGTGCCAGTAGTATAGGCGGACAGGGAGGGCACTATGGCTACACCTTC.

The CDR3 region is CASSLVRGRQGSEQYF. The CDR3 bases are TGTGCCAGCAGCTTAGTGCGTGGGAGGCAGGGAAGCGAGCAGTACTTC. This sequence joins TRBV7-3 and TRBJ2-7, with TRBD2 as a possible D gene (6 bases). This CDR3 has 16 amino acids. Looked up from germline, CDR1 is SGHTA and CDR2 is FQGTGA. V shed 2 bases and J shed 6 bases, with 20 bases lying between them.

The V gene is TRBV4-2, the J gene TRBJ2-5; D perhaps matches TRBD2 (6 bases). CDR1 and CDR2 (germline): LGHNA, YNFKEQ. The CDR3 runs 16 residues. V was cut by 0 bases and J by 5 bases, with 16 bases left in between. CDR3 region: CASSQDPTGLQETQYF. The CDR3 nucleotides are TGTGCCAGCAGCCAAGATCCAACGGGACTTCAGGAGACCCAGTACTTC.

The chain has TRBV5-1 and TRBJ2-7; TRBD2 agrees at 11 bases. Per germline, CDR1 SGHRS and CDR2 YFSETQ. V lost 4 bases to trimming and J lost 7 bases; unmatched junction nucleotides: 10. This CDR3 comprises 15 residues. For the CDR3, the DNA is TGCGCCAGCAGCCCCGGTAGCGGGAGGGCGGGGGAGCAGTACTTC. This sequence encodes CASSPGSGRAGEQYF.

The V and J genes are TRBV27 and TRBJ2-7; D is uncertain. This CDR3 spans 14 amino acids. Germline CDR1 and CDR2: MNHEY and SMNVEV (reference sequence). Trimming stripped 10 bases from V and 2 bases from J, with 18 bases between. DNA for the CDR3: TGTGCCACCCGCTTGGCTGCGGCCCCCTACGAGCAGTACTTC. Its protein is CATRLAAAPYEQYF.